This T cell receptor beta chain is from a study of T cells after yellow fever vaccination. Study-level points and caveats: Booster samples showed a return of most primary-vaccination clones (around 96% CD4, 85% to 90% CD8). Though weaker, the secondary response peaked faster, on day 5 versus 15.

This CDR3 is built from 14 residues. Trimming left V 0 bases short and J 7 bases short, with 13 bases between. Germline loops: CDR1 DFQATT, CDR2 SNEGSKA (reference sequence). This clonotype has at least ten counts. Its antigen is as yet unknown. Template switching by 5'RACE produced TCR cDNA, adding a universal primer site and UMIs. In TCRdb, the 5' RACE reads were re-called with MiXCR into one record per CDR3 protein. Among 140,000 to 150,000 distinct CDR3 sequences, 5% to 7.5% were seen once, and the ten largest hold 0.55% to 0.7%. The source was CD4+ T cells sorted from PBMCs, collected 10 days after the yellow fever booster vaccination. The sequence was obtained from a man aged 25 to 40 who received the YFV17D yellow fever vaccine. This chain joins TRBV20-1 and TRBJ2-1; D is unclear. The CDR3 region is CSARDEVLLNEQFF. The CDR3 DNA sequence: TGCAGTGCTAGAGATGAGGTACTATTGAATGAGCAGTTCTTC.